This T cell receptor beta chain was obtained from a study of metastatic and nonmetastatic thyroid tumors (dated by TCRdb to 2018 to 2021). Broadly, across the study: Repertoires were compared across peripheral blood and tumor or nodule tissue samples from malignant and benign thyroid patients.

A remark on this clone: Its binding antigen is unknown. An end of the junction does not agree with germline; a read error may underlie this.

No patient had received any treatment before thyroid surgery. Patient clinical samples collected from about 2011 to 2018 were retrospectively analysed using T-cell receptor beta sequencing. The library was generated by PCR. Data came from an Illumina HiSeq 4000. High-throughput sequencing was used to profile the CDR3 region of the TCR beta-chain in every patient. The study's processing was this. The researchers built a classifier to tell apart papillary thyroid cancer patients with distant metastasis, based on CDR3 differences among clinicopathological groups. Repertoire diversity was assessed with the Shannon index, and tumor-blood repertoire similarity with the Morisita-Horn index. TCRdb redid the processing of the public reads, applying fastp at Q25 and MiXCR, and retained in-frame beta chains. Here the V and J calls rest on TCRdb's processing, not on the authors' analysis. This sample comprises tens of thousands of clones, roughly 12% of them detected only once. Clones ranked in the top ten supply roughly a quarter of the sample.

Paper-wide results and their limitations: TCR beta diversity was reported as significantly higher in malignant tumors than in benign nodules, in both blood and tumor samples.

The germline V gene (reference sequence) specifies DFQATT as CDR1 and SNEGSKA as CDR2. The CDR3, from cysteine to phenylalanine, totals 15 residues. The entry retains the CDR3 DNA only, 45 bases that are in frame from base 1. The sequenced sample consisted of blood. This receptor was obtained from a female donor with papillary thyroid cancer or a benign thyroid nodule (not recorded which). Some clones in this sample may be carry-over from other donors' samples. The chain is encoded by TRBV20-1 joined to TRBJ2-1; a tentative D call is TRBD2 (6 bases match). This receptor has the CDR3 CSARDPAGSYNGQFF. The nucleotide sequence is given as TGCAGTGCTAGAGATCCAGCGGGCTCGTACAATGGGCAGTTCTTC.